Listed here are 7 T cell receptor beta chains from one sample, sequenced in a study of T cells in Graves' hyperthyroidism and ophthalmopathy. TCR beta CDR3 region amplification was performed from RNA transcripts. RT-PCR in the first round (using the HTBI primer set) targeted the TCR CDR3. MiXCR, applied by TCRdb to the multiplex PCR reads, yields one record per CDR3 protein. The top ten clones hold 32% of a sample with about 400,000 distinct CDR3 sequences, about 15% of them seen once. Sequenced: blood. The receptors shown here come from a woman aged 25 to 45 with Graves' hyperthyroidism.

This clonotype showed up just a few times. This chain links TRBV18 with TRBJ2-7; 10 bases line up with TRBD1. The CDR3 loop spans 16 amino acids. CDR1 and CDR2 (germline): KGHSH, LQKENI. V was clipped by 5 bases and J by 5 bases; unmatched bases: 12. In DNA, the CDR3 is TGTGCCAGCTCATTCACCGGGACAGGGGTAACCCACGAGCAGTACTTC. This codes for CASSFTGTGVTHEQYF.

Turning to this clonotype: This may be a read error, as it is one base from a much larger clone. The chain joins TRBV20-1 to TRBJ2-4; perhaps TRBD2 as D (5 bases). The CDR3 has 15 residues. The germline gives CDR1 DFQATT, CDR2 SNEGSKA (reference sequence). The V gene lost 1 base and the J gene lost 1 base, with 11 bases spanning the gap. The CDR3 DNA sequence: TGCAGTGCTAGAGTATATAGCGTGGCCAAAAACATTCAGTACTTC. Translation: CSARVYSVAKNIQYF.

The rearrangement uses TRBV27 and TRBJ2-1; the match to TRBD2 covers 16 bases. The CDR3 length is 15 residues. Germline V gene data show CDR1 as MNHEY and CDR2 as SMNVEV (reference sequence). The trim removed 5 bases at V and 16 bases at J, leaving 11 bases unmatched. The CDR3 is CASSPGTSGRAGSFF. The CDR3 DNA reads as TGTGCCAGCAGTCCCGGGACTAGCGGGAGGGCCGGCAGCTTCTTC.

The V gene is TRBV20-1, the J gene TRBJ2-1, with D perhaps matching TRBD2 (6 bases). This CDR3 contains 12 residues. Per germline, CDR1 DFQATT and CDR2 SNEGSKA (reference sequence). Trimming pared 1 base from V and 10 bases from J, leaving 11 bases between. The CDR3: CSARGQRVEQFF. The CDR3 DNA is TGCAGTGCTAGAGGTCAGCGGGTCGAGCAGTTCTTC.

This clonotype was recorded many times. The chain carries TRBV30 and TRBJ1-2; D possibly corresponds to TRBD1 (5 bases). CDR1 is GTSNPN and CDR2 is SVGIG in the germline V gene (reference sequence). The V and J ends lost 4 bases and 3 bases respectively, with 9 bases between them. This CDR3 spans 12 amino acids. The CDR3 spells CAWTGGDYGYTF. CDR3 coding DNA: TGTGCCTGGACGGGGGGGGACTATGGCTACACCTTC.

The table lists this clonotype with many counts. The gene calls are TRBV18 and TRBJ1-5, with TRBD1 as a possible D gene (6 bases). V was pared by 0 bases and J by 0 bases, with 9 bases between. The germline V gene has CDR1 KGHSH and CDR2 LQKENI. The CDR3 totals 16 residues. CDR3 sequence (DNA): TGTGCCAGCTCACCACCCGGGACACCTAGCAATCAGCCCCAGCATTTT. Amino acid sequence: CASSPPGTPSNQPQHF. The variable domain in full, with the rest retrieved from reference TRBV18 and TRBJ1-5, is NAGVMQNPRHLVRRRGQEARLRCSPMKGHSHVYWYRQLPEEGLKFMVYLQKENIIDESGMPKERFSAEFPKEGPSILRIQQVVRGDSAAYFCASSPPGTPSNQPQHFGDGTRLSIL.

The chain employs TRBV10-2 and TRBJ2-1, with 11 bases matching TRBD2. Germline CDR1 and CDR2: WSHSY and SAAADI. J gave up 10 bases and V 5 bases, and 13 bases lay outside the gene matches. This CDR3 spans 16 amino acids. The CDR3 sequence: CASSILAGDLGGEQFF. The CDR3, as DNA: TGCGCCAGCAGTATACTAGCGGGAGATCTTGGAGGGGAGCAGTTCTTC.